This T cell receptor beta chain emerged from a study of blood T cell repertoires in COVID-19. The length of the CDR3 is 14 residues. Germline V gene sequence: CDR1 KGHSH, CDR2 LQKENI. The trim removed 6 bases at V and 5 bases at J, leaving 5 bases unmatched. Only in-frame clones appear in the TCRdb table, and some are missing; sequencing was by immunoSEQ multiplex PCR. Of over 120,000 clones listed, 80% to 85% were seen once; the top ten hold more than 3.5%. This TCR was sampled from a woman aged 55-69 years with acute or convalescent COVID-19. Material for sequencing was peripheral blood. The rearrangement joins TRBV18 to TRBJ1-5; 9 bases line up with TRBD1. CDR3 residues: CASSRDRAYQPQHF. The DNA for the CDR3 is TGTGCCAGCTCGCGGGACAGGGCCTATCAGCCCCAGCATTTT.